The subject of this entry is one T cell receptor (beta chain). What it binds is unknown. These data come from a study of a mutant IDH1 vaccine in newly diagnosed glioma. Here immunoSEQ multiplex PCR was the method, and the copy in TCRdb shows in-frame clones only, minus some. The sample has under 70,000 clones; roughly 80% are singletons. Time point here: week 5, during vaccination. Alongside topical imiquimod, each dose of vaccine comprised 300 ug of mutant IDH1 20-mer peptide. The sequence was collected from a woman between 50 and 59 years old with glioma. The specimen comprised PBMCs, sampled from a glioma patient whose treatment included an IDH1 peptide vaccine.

CDR3 amino acids: CASSLARTASGYTF. The CDR3 DNA sequence: TGTGCCAGCAGCTTGGCCCGGACGGCCAGTGGCTACACCTTC. The rearrangement joins TRBV5-4 to TRBJ1-2; D gene unclear. This CDR3 is 14 amino acids long. V dropped 0 bases and J dropped 7 bases, with 13 bases sitting between them. Per the germline V gene, CDR1 is SGHNT and CDR2 is YYREEE (reference sequence).